The rows below give T cell receptor beta chains drawn from one sample of a study of blood T cell repertoires in COVID-19. Libraries were prepared by immunoSEQ multiplex PCR; TCRdb keeps only in-frame clonotypes and omits some of them. The sample lists about 370,000 clones, roughly nine tenths occurring once. Sequencing input: peripheral blood. Source of these receptors: a woman aged 25 to 45 with COVID-19, enrolled during active disease. Each CDR3 is given with its conserved first and last residue. The D gene is left open where the match is weak. The size field is filled for only some rows; it gives once, few, many or a size class.

TRBJ2-5	-	-	TRBV3-1/TRBV3-2	TGTGCCAGCAGCCAAGGAGTTTATCTAGCCCCAGGAAGAGAGACCCAGTACTTC	CASSQGVYLAPGRETQYF
TRBJ2-7	TRBD2	-	TRBV7-9	TGTGCCAGCAGCTTATATTCCCCGGGGGGTCTTGGCGAGCAGTACTTC	CASSLYSPGGLGEQYF
TRBJ2-2	TRBD2	-	TRBV19	TGTGCCACCACTAGCGGGAGAGGCACCGGGGAGCTGTTTTTT	CATTSGRGTGELFF
TRBJ2-5	TRBD1	-	TRBV6-2/TRBV6-3	TGTGCCAGCAGTTACTCCAACAGGGGGCCCGGCGGAGGGCAGTACTTC	CASSYSNRGPGGGQYF
TRBJ2-7	-	few	TRBV2	TGTGCCAGCGAGAACAGGGAGAAAGCCTCCTACGAGCAGTACTTC	CASENREKASYEQYF
TRBJ1-1	TRBD1	-	TRBV4-3	TGCGCCAGCAGCCGAACGACAGGGTACGGCACTGAAGCTTTCTTT	CASSRTTGYGTEAFF
TRBJ2-1	TRBD2	-	TRBV5-8	TGTGCCAGCAGCCCTGGACTAGCGGTGTACAATGAGCAGTTCTTC	CASSPGLAVYNEQFF
TRBJ2-1	TRBD2	once	TRBV15	TGTGCCACCAGCAGAGGAATTGCCGGGGGGGTTGTTGAGCAGTTCTTC	CATSRGIAGGVVEQFF
TRBJ2-5	-	-	TRBV7-2	TGTGCCAGCAGCCCCCGAACATCCCGAATCTACCAAGAGACCCAGTACTTC	CASSPRTSRIYQETQYF
TRBJ2-1	TRBD2	-	TRBV6-4	TGTGCCAGCAGTGGTCTAGCGGGGGGCTCCTACAATGAGCAGTTCTTC	CASSGLAGGSYNEQFF
TRBJ1-5	-	-	TRBV28	TGTGCCAGCAGTTTAACCTCGAGCCCCAATCAGCCCCAGCATTTT	CASSLTSSPNQPQHF
TRBJ1-1	-	-	TRBV7-2	TGTGCCAGCAGCCTCACAACGAACACTGAAGCTTTCTTT	CASSLTTNTEAFF
TRBJ1-6	-	-	TRBV7-2	TGTGCCAGCAGCTTAGATGGGGGGAAGAATTCACCCCTCCACTTT	CASSLDGGKNSPLHF
TRBJ1-2	-	-	TRBV7-2	TGTGCCAGCAGGCCAGGGAGGGGAGACTATGGCTACACCTTC	CASRPGRGDYGYTF
TRBJ1-6	TRBD1	few	TRBV4-1	TGCGCCAGCAGCCTTCAAGACAGGGTCGATTCACCCCTCCACTTT	CASSLQDRVDSPLHF
TRBJ1-1	-	-	TRBV21-1	TGTGCCAGCAGCAAAGAAGGGGTGAACACTGAAGCTTTCTTT	CASSKEGVNTEAFF
TRBJ2-7	TRBD1	-	TRBV27	TGTGCCAGCAGCCCCCGACAGGGCCCCTACGAGCAGTACTTC	CASSPRQGPYEQYF
TRBJ2-5	TRBD2	-	TRBV27	TGTGCCAGCAGTCCCCCCGGGGGGGCCTGGGAGACCCAGTACTTC	CASSPPGGAWETQYF
TRBJ1-4	-	-	TRBV15	TGTGCCACCAGCAGAGTTGGAGCGTACAATGAAAAACTGTTTTTT	CATSRVGAYNEKLFF
TRBJ1-5	-	-	TRBV28	TGTGCCAGCAGCCGGGGAGGGGGCAATCAGCCCCAGCATTTT	CASSRGGGNQPQHF
TRBJ1-1	-	-	TRBV19	TGTGCCAGTAGCCCTGACCCGGGTACTGAAGCTTTCTTT	CASSPDPGTEAFF
TRBJ1-2	TRBD1	-	TRBV5-6	TGTGCCAGCAGCTTGGGGACAGGGCTTTTGAATGGCTACACCTTC	CASSLGTGLLNGYTF
TRBJ2-1	-	-	TRBV25-1	TGTGCCAGCAGTGAACGTGCTGCACTGTACAATGAGCAGTTCTTC	CASSERAALYNEQFF
TRBJ2-4	-	-	TRBV7-2	TGTGCCAGCAGCTTAACCCCAGGGAACATTCAGTACTTC	CASSLTPGNIQYF
TRBJ1-1	TRBD1	-	TRBV5-6	TGTGCCAGCAGCACACCGGGACAGGGGTTCCCGATCGAGGAAGCTTTCTTT	CASSTPGQGFPIEEAFF
TRBJ2-6	-	-	TRBV6-6	TGTGCCAGCAGTTACTTAGGAGTCTCTGGGGCCAACGTCCTGACTTTC	CASSYLGVSGANVLTF
TRBJ2-1	TRBD2	-	TRBV29-1	TGCAGCGTGGAAATAGCGGGGGTAAGCTCCTACAATGAGCAGTTCTTC	CSVEIAGVSSYNEQFF
TRBJ2-2	TRBD2	few	TRBV24-1	TGTGCCACCAGTGAGGGGAGGGACACCGGGGAGCTGTTTTTT	CATSEGRDTGELFF
TRBJ2-3	-	-	TRBV6-5	TGTGCCAGCAGGACAGGTTGGGGAGATACGCAGTATTTT	CASRTGWGDTQYF
TRBJ2-3	TRBD2	-	TRBV6-2/TRBV6-3	TGTGCCAGCAGTTACTCGACGATTTCTAGCGGGGGGATCAGCACAGATACGCAGTATTTT	CASSYSTISSGGISTDTQYF
TRBJ1-1	-	-	TRBV12-5	TGTGCTAGTGGTTTATTCGGGGGAGGCACTGAAGCTTTCTTT	CASGLFGGGTEAFF
TRBJ2-1	TRBD1	-	TRBV18	TGTGCCAGCTCACCAGCCGACAGGGGCTATGAGCAGTTCTTC	CASSPADRGYEQFF
TRBJ1-6	-	-	TRBV19	TGTGCCAGTAGTCAGGGGCCGGACCCCAGTTCACCCCTCCACTTT	CASSQGPDPSSPLHF
TRBJ1-1	-	-	TRBV13	TGTGCCAGCAGCTTAGGTGCGGGGGGGTTAGCTTTCTTT	CASSLGAGGLAFF
TRBJ2-7	TRBD2	-	TRBV6-5	TGTGCCAGCAGTTACAGCCTAGCGGGGGCCACCTACGAGCAGTACTTC	CASSYSLAGATYEQYF
TRBJ2-2	-	-	TRBV27	TGTGCCAGCAGTTTTGTGGGACTCCTGAACACCGGGGAGCTGTTTTTT	CASSFVGLLNTGELFF
TRBJ2-1	-	-	TRBV28	TGTGCCAGCAGTTTTCCCTACCTCAATGAGCAGTTCTTC	CASSFPYLNEQFF
TRBJ1-1	-	-	TRBV4-3	TGCGCCAGCAGCCAAGACGGGGGGTTCAACACTGAAGCTTTCTTT	CASSQDGGFNTEAFF
TRBJ2-1	TRBD1	-	TRBV7-6	TGTGCCAGCAGCCAAACCCGGGACAGGGTCGGAGATGAGCAGTTCTTC	CASSQTRDRVGDEQFF
TRBJ1-6	-	-	TRBV10-3	TGTGCCATCACTGCGGGACCGTCAAATTCACCCCTCCACTTT	CAITAGPSNSPLHF